This T cell receptor beta chain derives from a study of blood T cell repertoires in COVID-19. About this clone itself: One end of the junction is discordant with germline, which a read error may explain.

Original methodology: Reference gene primers were amplified, and this amplification served to estimate nucleated cell counts. Produced via immunoSEQ multiplex PCR; TCRdb's table is partial and in-frame only. From that table come the V and J calls and clone size; the DNA was used to work out D and trimming. The table records 130,000 to 150,000 clones, around 80% of them present only once. Germline CDR1 MNHNS, CDR2 SASEGT. The CDR3 sequence is 12 residues long. The origin of this receptor is an elderly man with acute or convalescent COVID-19. The sample was peripheral blood. V is TRBV6-1 and J is TRBJ2-3; TRBD2 matches 10 bases. The CDR3 coding sequence is TGTGCCAGCAGTGAGGGTATAGCGGGGGGTCAGTTT. It yields the protein CASSEGIAGGQF.